The clone carrying this T cell receptor beta chain was seen only a few times. Its antigen is as yet unknown. TRB was amplified from about 260-540 ng of blood genomic DNA. This specimen belongs to a study of T and B cells in COVID-19 patients. About the research overall: Peripheral blood came from COVID-19 patients with active infection or after recovery. At median age around 31 years, recovered patients were younger than active-infection patients at 67. Study-wide points: No sequencing was yet done of CD4+, regulatory or CD8+ subsets, or of SARS-CoV-2-responsive or tetramer+ sorted cells. Early severe-case samples and blood from mildly ill patients during symptoms were in short supply.

CDR3 length: 19 amino acids. The germline V gene has CDR1 SGHDN and CDR2 FVKESK. V lost 1 base and J lost 1; bases outside the gene matches: 15. Multiplex PCR with BIOMED2 TRB-A/B primer pools amplified TRB rearrangements. MiXCR, applied by TCRdb to the multiplex PCR reads, yields one record per CDR3 protein. The repertoire holds about 15,000 distinct CDR3 sequences, with about 31% as singletons. This chain connects TRBV14 to TRBJ2-7, with 8 positions matching TRBD2. The sequencing input was blood. This clonotype was obtained from a human donor who had recovered from COVID-19. The CDR3 region is CASSQGASGPVGRSYEQYF. The CDR3 DNA reads TGTGCCAGCAGCCAAGGGGCTAGCGGGCCCGTAGGCCGGTCCTACGAGCAGTACTTC.